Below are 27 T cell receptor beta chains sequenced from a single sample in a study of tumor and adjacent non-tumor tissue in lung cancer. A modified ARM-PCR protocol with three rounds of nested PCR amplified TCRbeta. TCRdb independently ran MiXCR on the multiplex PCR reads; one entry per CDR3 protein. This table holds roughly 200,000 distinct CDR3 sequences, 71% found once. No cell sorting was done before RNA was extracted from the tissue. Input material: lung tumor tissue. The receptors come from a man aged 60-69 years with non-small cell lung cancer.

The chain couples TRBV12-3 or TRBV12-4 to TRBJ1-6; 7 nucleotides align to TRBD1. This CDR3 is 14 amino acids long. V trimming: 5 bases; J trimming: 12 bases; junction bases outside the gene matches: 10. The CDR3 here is CASSRQGVYLPLHF. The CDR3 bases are TGTGCCAGCAGTCGGCAGGGGGTATATTTACCCCTCCACTTT.

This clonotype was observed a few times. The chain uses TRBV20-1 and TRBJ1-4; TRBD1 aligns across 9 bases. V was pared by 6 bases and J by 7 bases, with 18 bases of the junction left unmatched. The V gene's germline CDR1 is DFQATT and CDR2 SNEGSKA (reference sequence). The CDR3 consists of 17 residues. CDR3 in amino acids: CSAQDHRRRDRAEKLFF. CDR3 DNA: TGCAGTGCACAGGATCACAGGCGCCGGGACAGGGCTGAAAAACTGTTTTTT.

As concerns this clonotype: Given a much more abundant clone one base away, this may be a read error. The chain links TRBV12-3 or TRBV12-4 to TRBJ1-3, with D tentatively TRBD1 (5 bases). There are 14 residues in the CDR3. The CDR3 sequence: CASRAEGLGNIIYF. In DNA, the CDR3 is TGTGCCAGCAGGGCCGAGGGGCTTGGAAACATCATATATTTT.

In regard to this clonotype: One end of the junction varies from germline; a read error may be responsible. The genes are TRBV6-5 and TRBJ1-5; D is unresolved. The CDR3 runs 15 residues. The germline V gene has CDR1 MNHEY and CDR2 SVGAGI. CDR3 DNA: TGTGCCAGCCGGGTGAACAGAAATAGCAATCAGCCCCACCATTTT. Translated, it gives CASRVNRNSNQPHHF.

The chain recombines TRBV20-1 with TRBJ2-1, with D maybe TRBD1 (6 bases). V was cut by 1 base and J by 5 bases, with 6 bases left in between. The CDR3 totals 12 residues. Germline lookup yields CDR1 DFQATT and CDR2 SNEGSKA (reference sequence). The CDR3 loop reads CSARGGHNEQFF. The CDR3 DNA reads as TGCAGTGCTAGAGGGGGGCACAATGAGCAGTTCTTC.

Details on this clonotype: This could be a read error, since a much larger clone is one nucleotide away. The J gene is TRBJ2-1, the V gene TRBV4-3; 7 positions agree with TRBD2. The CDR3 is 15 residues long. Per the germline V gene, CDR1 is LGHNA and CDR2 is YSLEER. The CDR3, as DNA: TGTGCCAGCAGCCAAGAAGCGGGGAGTGTCAATAAGCAGTTCTTC. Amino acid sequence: CASSQEAGSVNKQFF.

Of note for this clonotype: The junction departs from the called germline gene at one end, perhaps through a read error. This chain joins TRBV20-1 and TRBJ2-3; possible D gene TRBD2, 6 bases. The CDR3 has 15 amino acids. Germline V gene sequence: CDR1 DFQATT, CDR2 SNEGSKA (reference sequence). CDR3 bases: TGTAGTGCTAGTGGAGCGGGTATGCGAGCAGAAACGCAGTATTTT. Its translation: CSASGAGMRAETQYF.

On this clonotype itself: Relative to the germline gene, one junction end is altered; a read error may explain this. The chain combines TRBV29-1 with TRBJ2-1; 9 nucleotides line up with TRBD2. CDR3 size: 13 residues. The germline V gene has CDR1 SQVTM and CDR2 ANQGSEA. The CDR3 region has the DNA TGTAGCGTTGACCGGACTAGCGCTAATGAGCAGTTCTTC. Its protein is CSVDRTSANEQFF.

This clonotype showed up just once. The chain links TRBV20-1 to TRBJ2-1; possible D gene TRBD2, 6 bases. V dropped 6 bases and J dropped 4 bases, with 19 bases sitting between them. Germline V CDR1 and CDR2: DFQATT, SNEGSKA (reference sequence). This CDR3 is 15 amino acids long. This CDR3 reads CSATMGAGGYNEQFF. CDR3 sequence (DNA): TGCAGTGCCACCATGGGAGCGGGTGGGTACAATGAGCAGTTCTTC.

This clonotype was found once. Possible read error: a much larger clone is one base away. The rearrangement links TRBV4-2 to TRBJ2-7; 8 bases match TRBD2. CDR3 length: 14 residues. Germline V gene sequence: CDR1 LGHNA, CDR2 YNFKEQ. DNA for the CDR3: TGTGCCAGCAGCCCAAAAGCGGGAGCGGGTGAGCAGCACTTC. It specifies CASSPKAGAGEQHF.

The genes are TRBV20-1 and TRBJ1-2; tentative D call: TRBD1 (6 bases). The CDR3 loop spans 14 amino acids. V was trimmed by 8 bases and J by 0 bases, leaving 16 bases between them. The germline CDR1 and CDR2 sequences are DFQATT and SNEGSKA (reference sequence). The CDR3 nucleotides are TGCAGTACTCAACAGGGCTCAGCTAACTATGGCTACACCTTC. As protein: CSTQQGSANYGYTF.

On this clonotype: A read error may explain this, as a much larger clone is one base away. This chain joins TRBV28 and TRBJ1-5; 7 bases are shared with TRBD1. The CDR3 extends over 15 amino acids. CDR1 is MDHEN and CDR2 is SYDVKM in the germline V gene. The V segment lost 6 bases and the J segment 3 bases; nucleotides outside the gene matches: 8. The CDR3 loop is CASRSGTDYNQPQHF. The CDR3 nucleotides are TGTGCCAGCAGATCCGGGACAGACTACAATCAGCCCCAGCATTTT. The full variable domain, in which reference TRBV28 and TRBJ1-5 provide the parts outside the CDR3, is DVKVTQSSRYLVKRTGEKVFLECVQDMDHENMFWYRQDPGLGLRLIYFSYDVKMKEKGDIPEGYSVSREKKERFSLILESASTNQTSMYLCASRSGTDYNQPQHFGDGTRLSIL.

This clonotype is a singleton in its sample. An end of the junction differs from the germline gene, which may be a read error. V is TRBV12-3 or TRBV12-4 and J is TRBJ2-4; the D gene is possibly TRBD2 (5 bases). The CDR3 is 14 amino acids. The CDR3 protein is CASSLGENKNNQYF. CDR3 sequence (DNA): TGTGCCAGCAGTTTAGGGGAGAACAAAAACAATCAGTACTTC.

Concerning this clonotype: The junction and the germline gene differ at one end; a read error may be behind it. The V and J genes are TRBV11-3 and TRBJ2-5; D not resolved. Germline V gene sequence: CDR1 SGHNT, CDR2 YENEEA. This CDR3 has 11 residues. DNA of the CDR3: TGTTCCAGCAGCTTCTTGGAGATCCAGTACTTC. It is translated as CSSSFLEIQYF.

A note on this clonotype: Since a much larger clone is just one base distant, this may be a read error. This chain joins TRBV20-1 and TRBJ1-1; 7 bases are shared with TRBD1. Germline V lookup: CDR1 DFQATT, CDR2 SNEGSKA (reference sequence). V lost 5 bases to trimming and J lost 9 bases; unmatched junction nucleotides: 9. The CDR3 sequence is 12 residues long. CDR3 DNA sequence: TGCAGTGCTCTATCCCAGGGGGTTAAAGCTTTCTTT. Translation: CSALSQGVKAFF.

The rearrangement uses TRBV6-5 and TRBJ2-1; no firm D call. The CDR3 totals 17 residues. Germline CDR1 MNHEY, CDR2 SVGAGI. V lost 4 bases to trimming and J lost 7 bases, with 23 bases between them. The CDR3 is CASSFSPRASGVNEQFF. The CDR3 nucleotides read TGTGCCAGCAGTTTTTCCCCCCGGGCTAGTGGGGTAAATGAGCAGTTCTTC.

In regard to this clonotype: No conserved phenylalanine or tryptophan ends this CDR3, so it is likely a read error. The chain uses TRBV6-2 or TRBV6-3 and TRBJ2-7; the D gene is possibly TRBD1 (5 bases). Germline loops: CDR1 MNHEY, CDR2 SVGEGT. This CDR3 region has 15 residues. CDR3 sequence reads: CASSPPRQTSYEQYI. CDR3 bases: TGCGCCAGCAGTCCCCCCCGACAGACATCCTACGAGCAGTACATC.

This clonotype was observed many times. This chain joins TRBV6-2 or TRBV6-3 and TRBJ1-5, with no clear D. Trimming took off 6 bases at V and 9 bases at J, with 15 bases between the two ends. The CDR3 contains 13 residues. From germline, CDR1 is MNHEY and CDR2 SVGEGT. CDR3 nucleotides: TGTGCCAGCAGCAACGACCGTTTGAGGCCCCAGCATTTT. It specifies CASSNDRLRPQHF.

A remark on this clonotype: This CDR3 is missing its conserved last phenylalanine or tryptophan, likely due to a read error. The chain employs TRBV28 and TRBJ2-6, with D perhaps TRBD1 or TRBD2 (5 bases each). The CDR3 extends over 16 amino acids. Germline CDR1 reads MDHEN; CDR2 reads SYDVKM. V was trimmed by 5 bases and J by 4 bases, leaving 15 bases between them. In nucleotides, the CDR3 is TGTGCCAGCAGTACGGACGGGGACGGAGGGGCCAACGTCCTGACTTCC. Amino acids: CASSTDGDGGANVLTS.

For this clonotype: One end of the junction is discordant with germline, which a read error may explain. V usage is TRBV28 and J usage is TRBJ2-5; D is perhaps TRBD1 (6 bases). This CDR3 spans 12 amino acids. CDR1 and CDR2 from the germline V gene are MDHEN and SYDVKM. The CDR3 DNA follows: TGTGCCAACAGTTTAACAGGGCAGACCCAGTACTTC. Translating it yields CANSLTGQTQYF.

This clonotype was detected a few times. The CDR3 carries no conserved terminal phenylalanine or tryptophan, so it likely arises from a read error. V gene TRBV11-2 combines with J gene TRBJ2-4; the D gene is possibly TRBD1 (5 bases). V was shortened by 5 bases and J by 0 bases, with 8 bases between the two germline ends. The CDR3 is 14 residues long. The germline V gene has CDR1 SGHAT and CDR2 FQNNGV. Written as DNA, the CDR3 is TGTGCCAGCAGCCCAGACAGAGCCAAAAACATTCAGTACCTC. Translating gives CASSPDRAKNIQYL.

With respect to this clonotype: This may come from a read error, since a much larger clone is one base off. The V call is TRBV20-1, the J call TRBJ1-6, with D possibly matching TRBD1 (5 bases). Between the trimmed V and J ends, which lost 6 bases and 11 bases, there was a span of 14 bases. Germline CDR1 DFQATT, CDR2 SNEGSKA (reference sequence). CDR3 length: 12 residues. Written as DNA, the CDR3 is TGCAGTGCAAAGACATCAGGGCCACCCCTCCACTTT. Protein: CSAKTSGPPLHF.

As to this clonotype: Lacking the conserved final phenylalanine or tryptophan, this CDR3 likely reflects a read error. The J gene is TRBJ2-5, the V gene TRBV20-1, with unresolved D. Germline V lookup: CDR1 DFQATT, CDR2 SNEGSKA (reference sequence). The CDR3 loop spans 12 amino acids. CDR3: CIALQGWGTQYL. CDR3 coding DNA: TGCATTGCTTTACAAGGGTGGGGGACCCAGTACTTA.

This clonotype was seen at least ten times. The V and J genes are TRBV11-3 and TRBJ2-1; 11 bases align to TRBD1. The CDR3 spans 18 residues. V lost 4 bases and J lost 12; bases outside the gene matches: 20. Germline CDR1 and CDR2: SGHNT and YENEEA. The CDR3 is CASSSVGDRGGGRQVQFF. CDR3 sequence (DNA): TGTGCCAGCAGCTCTGTGGGGGACAGGGGGGGAGGTCGGCAGGTGCAGTTCTTC.

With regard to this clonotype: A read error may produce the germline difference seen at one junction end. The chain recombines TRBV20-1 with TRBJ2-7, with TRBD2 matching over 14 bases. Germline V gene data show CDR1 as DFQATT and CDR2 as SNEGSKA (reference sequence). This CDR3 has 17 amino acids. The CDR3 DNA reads TGCGGTGCTCAAAGCGGGACTAGCGGGAGAAAAGTCTACGAGCAGTACTTC. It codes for CGAQSGTSGRKVYEQYF.

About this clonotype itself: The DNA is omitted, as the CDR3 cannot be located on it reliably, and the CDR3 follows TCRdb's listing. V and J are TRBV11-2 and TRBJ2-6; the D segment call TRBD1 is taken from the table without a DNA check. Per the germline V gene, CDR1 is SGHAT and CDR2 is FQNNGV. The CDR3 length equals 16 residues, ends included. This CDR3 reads CASSFGTGSEANVLSF.

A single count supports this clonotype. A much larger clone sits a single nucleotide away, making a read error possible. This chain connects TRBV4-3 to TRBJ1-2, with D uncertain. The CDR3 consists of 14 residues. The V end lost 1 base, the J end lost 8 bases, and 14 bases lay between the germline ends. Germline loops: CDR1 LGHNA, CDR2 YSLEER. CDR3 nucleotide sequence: TGCGCCAGCAGCCAAGTAAGGGCAGTTCGCGGCTACACCTTC. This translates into CASSQVRAVRGYTF.